One sample yielded the 14 T cell receptor beta chains listed below, sequenced in a study of human T cells and chemical hapten exposure. The time point denotes: pre-sensitization, week 0. Described treatment: therapeutic diphenylcyclopropenone sensitization with weekly scalp DPC. TCRdb re-called the RACE reads with MiXCR, one entry per CDR3 protein. The sample lists 350,000 to 450,000 distinct CDR3 sequences; approximately 5% were seen once. The source material was whole blood, sampled in connection with sensitization to the hapten diphenylcyclopropenone (DPC). The receptors were sampled from a woman aged 50 to 60 with alopecia areata. Some clones in this sample may be carry-over from other donors' samples.

This clonotype was found many times. The chain is built from TRBV7-2 and TRBJ2-3; D may be TRBD2 (6 bases). V shed 5 bases and J shed 4 bases, with 13 bases lying between them. Germline loops: CDR1 SGHTA, CDR2 FQGNSA. There are 14 residues in the CDR3. CDR3 protein: CASSASPSADTQYF. The CDR3, as DNA: TGTGCCAGCAGCGCCTCCCCTAGCGCAGATACGCAGTATTTT. The full variable domain, its missing parts supplied by reference TRBV7-2 and TRBJ2-3, is GAGVSQSPSNKVTEKGKDVELRCDPISGHTALYWYRQSLGQGLEFLIYFQGNSAPDKSGLPSDRFSAERTGGSVSTLTIQRTQQEDSAVYLCASSASPSADTQYFGPGTRLTVL.

This clonotype was observed a handful of times. The CDR3 here is CASSVAAYGYTF. The CDR3 bases are TGTGCCAGCAGCGTCGCAGCCTATGGCTACACCTTC. The chain is built from TRBV9 and TRBJ1-2; D is unclear. CDR1 is SGDLS, CDR2 YYNGEE, per germline. The CDR3 spans 12 residues. V lost 2 bases, J lost 4 bases, and 6 bases lay in between.

At least ten counts were recorded for this clonotype. The genes are TRBV5-6 and TRBJ2-7, with D uncertain. V shed 7 bases and J shed 2 bases, with 16 bases lying between them. The CDR3 contains 14 residues. Per germline, CDR1 SGHDT and CDR2 YYEEEE. As DNA, the CDR3 is TGTGCCAGCGGGATCGAGGCCGTCACCTACGAGCAGTACTTC. Its translation: CASGIEAVTYEQYF.

This clonotype has at least ten counts. J is TRBJ2-7 and V is TRBV7-2, with unresolved D. This CDR3 spans 14 amino acids. Trimming shortened V by 5 bases and J by 3 bases, and 14 bases separated the two germline ends. The germline V gene has CDR1 SGHTA and CDR2 FQGNSA. Here the CDR3 DNA reads TGTGCCAGCAGCCCCAGTCCCGTCGGCTACGAGCAGTACTTC. Translated, it gives CASSPSPVGYEQYF.

This clonotype showed up just a few times. The genes are TRBV7-3 and TRBJ1-4; no firm D call. V lost 2 bases and J 3 bases, leaving 4 bases between the germline ends. The CDR3 length is 13 residues. Germline-derived CDR1 and CDR2 are SGHTA and FQGTGA. CDR3 in DNA: TGTGCCAGCAGCTTACACGCTAATGAAAAACTGTTTTTT. It codes for CASSLHANEKLFF.

This clonotype was seen a few times. This chain joins TRBV6-2 or TRBV6-3 and TRBJ2-1, with D perhaps matching TRBD1 or TRBD2 (5 bases each). Trimming took off 7 bases at V and 8 bases at J, with 12 bases between the two ends. This CDR3 comprises 12 residues. Germline-derived CDR1 and CDR2 are MNHEY and SVGEGT. CDR3 nucleotides: TGTGCCAGCAACTTCTTGGGGGATGAGCAGTTCTTC. Its translation: CASNFLGDEQFF.

This clonotype was observed at least ten times. This sequence joins TRBV14 and TRBJ2-7; the D call may be TRBD1 or TRBD2 (5 bases each). Per germline, CDR1 SGHDN and CDR2 FVKESK. There are 15 residues in the CDR3. V was pared by 3 bases and J by 7 bases, with 19 bases between. In DNA, the CDR3 is TGTGCCAGCAGCCACCTCACAACGGGGACGGAGGAGCAGTACTTC. It encodes CASSHLTTGTEEQYF.

In its sample, this clonotype was seen many times. This chain connects TRBV30 to TRBJ1-2, with TRBD1 matching over 7 bases. CDR1 and CDR2 (germline): GTSNPN, SVGIG (reference sequence). The CDR3 has 14 amino acids. Unmatched junction bases numbered 7, after V lost 4 bases and J lost 2 bases. The chain's CDR3 is CAWTRQGLNYGYTF. DNA for the CDR3: TGTGCCTGGACCAGACAGGGACTCAACTATGGCTACACCTTC.

V is TRBV3-1 and J is TRBJ2-3, with TRBD1 matching over 8 bases. The length of the CDR3 is 16 residues. Germline-derived CDR1 and CDR2 are LGHDT and YNNKEL (reference sequence). The J segment lost 3 bases and the V segment lost 4 bases, leaving 9 bases of the junction unmatched. The CDR3 DNA follows: TGTGCCAGCAGCCCCTCACTCAACAGGGGGACAGATACGCAGTATTTT. It translates to CASSPSLNRGTDTQYF.

J is TRBJ2-5 and V is TRBV30; the D is unclear. This CDR3 region has 12 residues. Germline CDR1 GTSNPN, CDR2 SVGIG (reference sequence). The germline V and J ends were trimmed by 3 bases and 5 bases, with 10 bases remaining between them. This CDR3 is CAWSETRETQYF. The CDR3 nucleotides are TGTGCCTGGAGCGAGACAAGGGAGACCCAGTACTTC.

The chain has TRBV10-3 and TRBJ1-3; 7 positions match TRBD1. Trimming at V came to 6 bases and at J to 0 bases, leaving 5 bases not matched to a gene. Germline CDR1 and CDR2: ENHRY and SYGVKD. This CDR3 spans 15 amino acids. CDR3 residues: CAIRGTASSGNTIYF. The CDR3 coding sequence is TGTGCCATCAGGGGGACAGCGAGCTCTGGAAACACCATATATTTT.

This clonotype was observed many times. V usage is TRBV29-1 and J usage is TRBJ2-1; D perhaps matches TRBD1 (5 bases). The CDR3 runs 11 residues. Germline V lookup: CDR1 SQVTM, CDR2 ANQGSEA. V lost 8 bases, J lost 4 bases, and 9 bases lay in between. The CDR3 sequence: CSTTGYNEQFF. CDR3 bases: TGCAGCACCACAGGTTACAATGAGCAGTTCTTC.

This clonotype was counted at least ten times. This chain connects TRBV11-2 to TRBJ2-3; 7 bases fit TRBD1. The CDR3 runs 14 residues. From germline, CDR1 is SGHAT and CDR2 FQNNGV. The trim removed 8 bases at V and 2 bases at J, leaving 7 bases unmatched. The CDR3 DNA reads TGTGCCAGCGCTCCGACAGGGTCCACAGATACGCAGTATTTT. This encodes CASAPTGSTDTQYF.

This clonotype was picked up many times. The V gene is TRBV20-1, the J gene TRBJ2-7, with TRBD1 matching over 9 bases. V lost 0 bases, J lost 2 bases, and 5 bases stayed unmatched. The CDR3 totals 15 residues. The germline V gene encodes CDR1 DFQATT and CDR2 SNEGSKA (reference sequence). CDR3 DNA: TGCAGTGCTAGAGATCCCGGGACAGGGACCTACGAGCAGTACTTC. This codes for CSARDPGTGTYEQYF.